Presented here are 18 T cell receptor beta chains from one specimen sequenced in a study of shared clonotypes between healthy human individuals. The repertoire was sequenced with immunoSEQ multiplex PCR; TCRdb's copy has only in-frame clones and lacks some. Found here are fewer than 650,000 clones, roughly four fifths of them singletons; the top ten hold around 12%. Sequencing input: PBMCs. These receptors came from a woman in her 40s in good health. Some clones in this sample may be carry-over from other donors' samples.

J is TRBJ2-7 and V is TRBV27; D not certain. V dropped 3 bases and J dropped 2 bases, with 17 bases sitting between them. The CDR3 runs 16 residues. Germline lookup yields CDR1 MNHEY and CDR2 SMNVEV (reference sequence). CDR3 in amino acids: CASSFPEFGPTYEQYF. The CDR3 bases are TGTGCCAGCAGTTTCCCCGAGTTTGGGCCGACCTACGAGCAGTACTTC.

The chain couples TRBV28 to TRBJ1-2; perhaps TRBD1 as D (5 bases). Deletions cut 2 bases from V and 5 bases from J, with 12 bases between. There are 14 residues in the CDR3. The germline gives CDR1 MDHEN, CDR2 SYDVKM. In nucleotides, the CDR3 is TGTGCCAGCAGTTTAGTTTCCGGGGGTTATGGCTACACCTTC. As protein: CASSLVSGGYGYTF.

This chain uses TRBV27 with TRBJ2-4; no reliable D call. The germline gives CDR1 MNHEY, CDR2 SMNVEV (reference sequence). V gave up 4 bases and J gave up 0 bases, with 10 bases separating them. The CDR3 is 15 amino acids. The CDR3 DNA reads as TGTGCCAGCAGTTCTCAAACCCTAGCCAAAAACATTCAGTACTTC. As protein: CASSSQTLAKNIQYF.

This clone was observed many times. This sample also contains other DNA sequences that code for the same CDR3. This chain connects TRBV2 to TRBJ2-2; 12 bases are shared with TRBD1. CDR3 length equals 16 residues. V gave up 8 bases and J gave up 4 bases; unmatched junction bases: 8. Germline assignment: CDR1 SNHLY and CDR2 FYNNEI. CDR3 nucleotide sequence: TGTGCCAGCTCCGGGACAGGGGGCGGGCTCACCGGGGAGCTGTTTTTT. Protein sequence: CASSGTGGGLTGELFF.

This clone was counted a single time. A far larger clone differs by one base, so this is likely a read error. The CDR3 protein is CSSSYSGGSSPLHF. CDR3 coding DNA: TGTTCCAGCAGTTACTCGGGGGGCTCTTCACCCCTCCACTTT. This rearrangement joins TRBV6-5 to TRBJ1-6; a possible D gene is TRBD1 (6 bases). Germline V gives CDR1 MNHEY, CDR2 SVGAGI. The CDR3 loop spans 14 amino acids.

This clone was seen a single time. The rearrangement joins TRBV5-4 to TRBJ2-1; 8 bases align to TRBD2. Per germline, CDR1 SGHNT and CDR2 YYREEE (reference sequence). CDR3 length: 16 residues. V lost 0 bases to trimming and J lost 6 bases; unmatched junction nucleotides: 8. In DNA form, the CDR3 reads TGTGCCAGCAGCTTGGCCGGGCGGGAGGTTTCCAATGAGCAGTTCTTC. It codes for CASSLAGREVSNEQFF.

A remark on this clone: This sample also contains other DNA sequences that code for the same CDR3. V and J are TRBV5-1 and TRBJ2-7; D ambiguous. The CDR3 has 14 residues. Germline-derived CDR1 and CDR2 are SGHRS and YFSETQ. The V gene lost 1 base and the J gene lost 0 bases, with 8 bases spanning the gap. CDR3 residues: CASSLRPGSYEQYF. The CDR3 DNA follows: TGCGCCAGCAGCTTGAGACCAGGCTCCTACGAGCAGTACTTC.

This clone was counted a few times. The CDR3 is CASSASSYEQYF. The CDR3 region has the DNA TGTGCCAGCTCAGCTAGCTCCTACGAGCAGTACTTC. This rearrangement joins TRBV18 to TRBJ2-7; D remains ambiguous. This CDR3 is 12 amino acids long. In germline, CDR1 is KGHSH, CDR2 LQKENI. V shed 5 bases and J shed 0 bases, with 5 bases lying between them.

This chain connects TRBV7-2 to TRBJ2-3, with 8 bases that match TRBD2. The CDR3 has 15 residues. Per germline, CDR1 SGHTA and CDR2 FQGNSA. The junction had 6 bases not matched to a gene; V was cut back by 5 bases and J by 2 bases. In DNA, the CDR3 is TGTGCCAGCAGCCTTACTAGCGGCCACACAGATACGCAGTATTTT. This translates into CASSLTSGHTDTQYF.

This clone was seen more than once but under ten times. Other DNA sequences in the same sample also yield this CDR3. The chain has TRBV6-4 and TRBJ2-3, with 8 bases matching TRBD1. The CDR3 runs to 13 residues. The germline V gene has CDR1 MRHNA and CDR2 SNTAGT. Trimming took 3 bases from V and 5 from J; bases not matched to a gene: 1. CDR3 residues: CASSEQGEDTQYF. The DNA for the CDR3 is TGTGCCAGCAGTGAACAGGGGGAAGATACGCAGTATTTT.

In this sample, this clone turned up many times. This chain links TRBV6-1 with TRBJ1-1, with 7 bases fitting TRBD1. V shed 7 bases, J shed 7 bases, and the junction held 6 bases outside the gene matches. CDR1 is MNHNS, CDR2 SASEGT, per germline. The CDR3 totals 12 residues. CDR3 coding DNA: TGTGCCAGCAAGGGGGACAGATTTGAAGCTTTCTTT. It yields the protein CASKGDRFEAFF.

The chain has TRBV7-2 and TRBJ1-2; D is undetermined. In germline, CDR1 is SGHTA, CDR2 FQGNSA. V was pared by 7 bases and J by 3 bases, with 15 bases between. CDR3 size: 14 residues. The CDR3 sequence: CASTHSPGYYGYTF. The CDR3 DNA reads TGTGCCAGCACCCATTCCCCCGGGTACTATGGCTACACCTTC.

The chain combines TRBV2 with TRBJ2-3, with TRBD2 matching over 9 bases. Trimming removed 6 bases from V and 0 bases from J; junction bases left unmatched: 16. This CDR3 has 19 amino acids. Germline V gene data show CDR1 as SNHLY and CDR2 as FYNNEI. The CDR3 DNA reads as TGTGCCAGCAGCGCGAGTTTTACTAGCGGGTCCGCTAGCACAGATACGCAGTATTTT. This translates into CASSASFTSGSASTDTQYF.

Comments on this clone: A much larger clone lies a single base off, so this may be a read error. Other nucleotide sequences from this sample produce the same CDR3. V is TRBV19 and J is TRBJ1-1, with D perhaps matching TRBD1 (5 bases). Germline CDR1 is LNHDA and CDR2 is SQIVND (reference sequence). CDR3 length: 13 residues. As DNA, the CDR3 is TGCGCCACTACAGACAGAGGGGTCACTGAAGCTTTCTTT. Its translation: CATTDRGVTEAFF.

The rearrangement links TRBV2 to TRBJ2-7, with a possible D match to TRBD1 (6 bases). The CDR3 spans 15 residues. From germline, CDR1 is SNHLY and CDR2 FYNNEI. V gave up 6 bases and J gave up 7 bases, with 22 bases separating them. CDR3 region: CASSLDSESLGEQYF. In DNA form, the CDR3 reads TGTGCCAGCAGCCTGGACAGCGAATCTTTGGGGGAGCAGTACTTC.

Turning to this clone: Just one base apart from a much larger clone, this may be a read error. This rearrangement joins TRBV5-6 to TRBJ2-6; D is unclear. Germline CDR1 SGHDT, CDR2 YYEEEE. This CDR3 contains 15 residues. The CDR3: CVSSLGVSGANVLTF. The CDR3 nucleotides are TGTGTCAGCAGCTTGGGTGTCTCTGGGGCCAACGTCCTGACTTTC.

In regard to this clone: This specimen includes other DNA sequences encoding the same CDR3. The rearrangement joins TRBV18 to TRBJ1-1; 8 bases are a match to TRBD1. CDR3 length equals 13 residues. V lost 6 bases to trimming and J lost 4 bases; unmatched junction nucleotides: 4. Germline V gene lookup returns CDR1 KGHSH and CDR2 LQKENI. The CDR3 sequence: CASSPTGATEAFF. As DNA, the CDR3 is TGTGCCAGCTCCCCGACAGGGGCCACTGAAGCTTTCTTT. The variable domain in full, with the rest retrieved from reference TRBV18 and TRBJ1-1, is NAGVMQNPRHLVRRRGQEARLRCSPMKGHSHVYWYRQLPEEGLKFMVYLQKENIIDESGMPKERFSAEFPKEGPSILRIQQVVRGDSAAYFCASSPTGATEAFFGQGTRLTVV.

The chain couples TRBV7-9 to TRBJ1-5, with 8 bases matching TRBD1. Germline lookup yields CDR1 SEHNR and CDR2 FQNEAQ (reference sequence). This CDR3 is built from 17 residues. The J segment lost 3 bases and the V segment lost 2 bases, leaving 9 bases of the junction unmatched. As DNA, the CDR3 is TGTGCCAGCAGCTTATGGGCAGGGGGCTATGACAATCAGCCCCAGCATTTT. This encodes CASSLWAGGYDNQPQHF.